This TCR beta chain stems from a study of cytomegalovirus exposure and HLA in healthy donors. The PCR was carried out with 60 Vbeta primers and 13 Jbeta primers. Measured with immunoSEQ multiplex PCR; TCRdb has only the in-frame clones, and not every one. The sample contains some 190,000 clones, approximately 84% of which appear only once. Material: PBMCs. This clonotype was sampled from a girl aged 10 to 17 in good health and CMV-seropositive.

The CDR3 protein is CASSTGAYEQYF. The CDR3 DNA reads as TGTGCCAGCAGCACAGGGGCCTACGAGCAGTACTTC. The chain carries TRBV5-6 and TRBJ2-7; 7 bases line up with TRBD1. CDR1 is SGHDT and CDR2 is YYEEEE in the germline V gene. J was trimmed by 2 bases and V by 4 bases; bases with no gene match: 0. The CDR3 is made up of 12 amino acids.